This TCR beta chain was identified during a study of spatial heterogeneity in lung cancer. This sample's time point: sample taken at primary tumor resection. In each case, whole RNA from tumor, nontumor lung or frozen PBMC was sequenced unsorted. Samples were obtained from approximately 72 donors, all untreated early-stage non-small cell lung cancer patients. TCRdb redid the calling of the 5' RACE reads with MiXCR, one entry per CDR3 protein. The sample contains roughly 2,000 distinct CDR3 sequences, less than 20% of which appear only once. The length of the CDR3 is 17 residues. Germline CDR1 is SGHTA and CDR2 is FQGNSA. V lost 4 bases, J lost 4 bases, and 9 bases stayed unmatched. This clonotype turned up a few times.

The J gene is TRBJ2-7, the V gene TRBV7-2, with 14 positions matching TRBD2. The specimen comprised PBMCs, sampled at surgery. The receptor's source is a male donor with early-stage non-small cell lung cancer. CDR3 region: CASSSRGTSGSGYEQYF. CDR3 DNA: TGTGCCAGCAGCTCCCGGGGGACTAGCGGGAGTGGGTACGAGCAGTACTTC.